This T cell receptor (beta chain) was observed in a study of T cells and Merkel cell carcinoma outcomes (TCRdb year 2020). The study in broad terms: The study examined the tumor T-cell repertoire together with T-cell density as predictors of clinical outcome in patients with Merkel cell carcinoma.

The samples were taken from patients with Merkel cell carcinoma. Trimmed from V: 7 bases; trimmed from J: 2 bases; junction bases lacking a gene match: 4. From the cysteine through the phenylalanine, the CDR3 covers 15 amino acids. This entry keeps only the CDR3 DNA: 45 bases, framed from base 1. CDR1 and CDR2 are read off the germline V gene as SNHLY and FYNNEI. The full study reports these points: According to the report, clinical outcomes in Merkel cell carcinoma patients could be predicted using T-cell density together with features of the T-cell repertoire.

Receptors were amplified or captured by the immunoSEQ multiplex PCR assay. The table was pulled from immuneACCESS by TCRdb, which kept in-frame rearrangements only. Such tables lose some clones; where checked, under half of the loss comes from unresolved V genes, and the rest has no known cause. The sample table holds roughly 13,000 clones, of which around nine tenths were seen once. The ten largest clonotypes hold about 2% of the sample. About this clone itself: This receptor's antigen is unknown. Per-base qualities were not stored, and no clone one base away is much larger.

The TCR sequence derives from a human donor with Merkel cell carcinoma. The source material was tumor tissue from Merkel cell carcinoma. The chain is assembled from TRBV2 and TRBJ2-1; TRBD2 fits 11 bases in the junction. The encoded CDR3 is CASNRLAGTYNEQFF. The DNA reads TGTGCCAGCAACCGACTAGCGGGAACCTACAATGAGCAGTTCTTC. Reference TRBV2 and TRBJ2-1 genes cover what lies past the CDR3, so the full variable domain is EPEVTQTPSHQVTQMGQEVILRCVPISNHLYFYWYRQILGQKVEFLVSFYNNEISEKSEIFDDQFSVERPDGSNFTLKIRSTKLEDSAMYFCASNRLAGTYNEQFFGPGTRLTVL.